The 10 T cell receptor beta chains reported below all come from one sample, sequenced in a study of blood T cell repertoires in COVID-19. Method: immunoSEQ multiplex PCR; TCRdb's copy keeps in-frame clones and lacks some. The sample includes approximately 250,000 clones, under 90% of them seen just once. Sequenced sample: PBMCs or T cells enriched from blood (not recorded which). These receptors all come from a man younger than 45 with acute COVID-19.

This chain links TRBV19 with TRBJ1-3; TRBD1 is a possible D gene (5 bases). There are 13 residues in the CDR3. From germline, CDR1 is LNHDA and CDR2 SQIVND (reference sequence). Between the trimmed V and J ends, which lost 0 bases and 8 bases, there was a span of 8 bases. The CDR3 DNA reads TGTGCCAGTAGTATAGATGGAGGGGACACCATATATTTT. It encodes CASSIDGGDTIYF.

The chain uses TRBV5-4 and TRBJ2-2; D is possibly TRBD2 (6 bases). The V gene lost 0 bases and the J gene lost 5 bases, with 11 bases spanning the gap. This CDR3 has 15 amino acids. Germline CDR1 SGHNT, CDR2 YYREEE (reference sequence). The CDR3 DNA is TGTGCCAGCAGCTTGGGTGGGAGGTCTACCGGGGAGCTGTTTTTT. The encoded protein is CASSLGGRSTGELFF.

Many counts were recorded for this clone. CDR3 sequence (DNA): TGTGCCACCGCCACATCCCTGACTGGAAACACCATATATTTT. Its translation: CATATSLTGNTIYF. The rearrangement joins TRBV28 to TRBJ1-3; D unresolved. Trimming took off 10 bases at V and 2 bases at J, with 15 bases between the two ends. The CDR3 spans 14 residues. Germline V gene data show CDR1 as MDHEN and CDR2 as SYDVKM.

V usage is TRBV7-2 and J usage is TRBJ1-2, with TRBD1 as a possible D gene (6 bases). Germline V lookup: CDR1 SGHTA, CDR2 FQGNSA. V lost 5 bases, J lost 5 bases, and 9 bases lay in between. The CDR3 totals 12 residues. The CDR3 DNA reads TGTGCCAGCAGCGAAACAGGGTATGGCTACACCTTC. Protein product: CASSETGYGYTF.

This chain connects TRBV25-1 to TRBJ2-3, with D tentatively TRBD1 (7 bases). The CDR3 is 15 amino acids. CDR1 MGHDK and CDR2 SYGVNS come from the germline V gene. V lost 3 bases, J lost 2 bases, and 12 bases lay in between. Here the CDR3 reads CASSERDRLTDTQYF. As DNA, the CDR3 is TGTGCCAGCAGTGAGCGGGACAGACTCACAGATACGCAGTATTTT. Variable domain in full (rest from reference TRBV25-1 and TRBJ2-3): EADIYQTPRYLVIGTGKKITLECSQTMGHDKMYWYQQDPGMELHLIHYSYGVNSTEKGDLSSESTVSRIRTEHFPLTLESARPSHTSQYLCASSERDRLTDTQYFGPGTRLTVL.

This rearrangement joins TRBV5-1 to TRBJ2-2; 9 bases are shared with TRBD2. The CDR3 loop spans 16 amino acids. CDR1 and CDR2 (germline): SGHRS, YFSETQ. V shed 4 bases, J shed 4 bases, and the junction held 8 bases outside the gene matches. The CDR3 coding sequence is TGCGCCAGCAGCATTCTGACTAGCGGAAGCACCGGGGAGCTGTTTTTT. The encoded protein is CASSILTSGSTGELFF.

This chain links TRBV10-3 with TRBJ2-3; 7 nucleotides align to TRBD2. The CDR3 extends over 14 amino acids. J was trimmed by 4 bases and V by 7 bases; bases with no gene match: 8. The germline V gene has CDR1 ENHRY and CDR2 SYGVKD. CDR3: CAIMEASGSDTQYF. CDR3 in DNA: TGTGCCATCATGGAGGCTAGCGGCTCAGATACGCAGTATTTT.

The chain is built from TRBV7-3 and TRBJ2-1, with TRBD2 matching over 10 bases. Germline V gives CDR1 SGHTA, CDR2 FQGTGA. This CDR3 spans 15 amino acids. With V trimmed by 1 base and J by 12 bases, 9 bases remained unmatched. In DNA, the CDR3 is TGTGCCAGCAGCTTAAGCGGGCTAGCGGGAGAGGCGCAGTTCTTC. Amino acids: CASSLSGLAGEAQFF.

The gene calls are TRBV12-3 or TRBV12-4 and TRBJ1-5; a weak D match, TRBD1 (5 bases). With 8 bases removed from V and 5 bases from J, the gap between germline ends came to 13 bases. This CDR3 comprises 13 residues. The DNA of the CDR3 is TGTGCCAGCGGGGCCCGCCCAGATCAGCCCCAGCATTTT. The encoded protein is CASGARPDQPQHF.

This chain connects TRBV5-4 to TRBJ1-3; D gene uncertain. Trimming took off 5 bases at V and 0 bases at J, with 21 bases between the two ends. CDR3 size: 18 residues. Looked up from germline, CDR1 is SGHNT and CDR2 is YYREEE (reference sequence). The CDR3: CASSSIGSQPISGNTIYF. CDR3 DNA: TGTGCCAGCAGTTCAATCGGGAGTCAGCCGATCTCTGGAAACACCATATATTTT.